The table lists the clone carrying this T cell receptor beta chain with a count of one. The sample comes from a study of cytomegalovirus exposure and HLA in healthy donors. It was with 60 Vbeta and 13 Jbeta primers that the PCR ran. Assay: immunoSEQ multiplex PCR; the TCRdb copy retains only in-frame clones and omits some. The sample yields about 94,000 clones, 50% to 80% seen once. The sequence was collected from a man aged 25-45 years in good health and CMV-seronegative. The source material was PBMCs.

In DNA, the CDR3 is TGTGCCAGCAGTGAAGGTCAGGGATTGTACTATGGCTACACCTTC. This gives the protein CASSEGQGLYYGYTF. The V gene is TRBV2, the J gene TRBJ1-2; D is perhaps TRBD1 (5 bases). V shed 1 base and J shed 3 bases, with 12 bases lying between them. Germline assignment: CDR1 SNHLY and CDR2 FYNNEI. This CDR3 region has 15 residues.